This T cell receptor beta chain originates from a study of T cell responses to AZD1222 COVID-19 vaccine. Whole-study results and caveats: Baseline testing showed seropositivity in only 6 or 7 AZD1222 recipients. Donors skewed white British and female; clonal diversity was possibly underestimated. Repertoire sampling was restricted to post-peak T cell response timepoints.

TCRdb keeps only in-frame clones here, not all; method: immunoSEQ multiplex PCR. The repertoire holds under 200,000 clones, with around 90% as singletons. Second-dose intervals near 4 or 12 weeks were combined. Details on this clone: Antigen unknown.

After removal of 4 bases from V and 4 bases from J, the junction contained 9 bases not matched to a gene. Germline lookup yields CDR1 LGHNA and CDR2 YSLEER. The CDR3 consists of 15 residues. J is TRBJ2-7 and V is TRBV4-3, with 8 positions matching TRBD2. Sample: peripheral blood, taken 28 days after the second AZD1222 dose. This sequence originates from an adult who received the AZD1222 COVID-19 vaccine. CDR3 protein: CASSLREGPGYEQYF. The CDR3 DNA reads TGCGCCAGCAGCCTACGGGAGGGGCCCGGGTACGAGCAGTACTTC.